The 32 T cell receptor beta chains reported below all come from one sample, sequenced in a study of OX40 agonist ivuxolimab in advanced cancers. Clones were sequenced by immunoSEQ multiplex PCR, and TCRdb holds only the in-frame ones, with some missing. This sample has 75,000 to 100,000 clones, with roughly nine tenths found just once. The sample here was CD4+ or CD8+ T cells sorted from blood, taken in a trial of the OX40 agonist ivuxolimab. Receptor source: an adult with an advanced solid tumor such as melanoma, head and neck, liver or kidney cancer.

Here the CDR3 DNA reads TGTGCCAGCAGTGCCGTTAAGGATTCACCCCTCCACTTT. This codes for CASSAVKDSPLHF. The chain uses TRBV27 and TRBJ1-6; D remains ambiguous. CDR3 size: 13 residues. Trimming took off 5 bases at V and 8 bases at J, with 10 bases between the two ends. The germline gives CDR1 MNHEY, CDR2 SMNVEV (reference sequence).

V and J are TRBV7-9 and TRBJ2-5; D gene ambiguous. Between the trimmed V and J ends, which lost 5 bases and 5 bases, there was a span of 9 bases. This CDR3 has 12 residues. Germline V CDR1 and CDR2: SEHNR, FQNEAQ (reference sequence). For the CDR3, the DNA is TGTGCCAGCAGCGAAGGGTGGGAGACCCAGTACTTC. It translates to CASSEGWETQYF.

The chain uses TRBV28 and TRBJ2-7, with TRBD2 matching 14 bases. This CDR3 has 18 amino acids. Germline lookup yields CDR1 MDHEN and CDR2 SYDVKM. The V gene end was trimmed by 3 bases and the J gene end by 2 bases; junction bases not matched to a gene: 9. This CDR3 is CASSFLWTSGRPTYEQYF. The DNA of the CDR3 is TGTGCCAGCAGTTTCCTTTGGACTAGCGGGAGGCCTACCTACGAGCAGTACTTC.

The V and J genes are TRBV6-5 and TRBJ2-2, with D perhaps matching TRBD1 (5 bases). Germline V gene data show CDR1 as MNHEY and CDR2 as SVGAGI. Trimming removed 6 bases at V and 1 base at J, with 6 bases between. The CDR3 consists of 13 residues. In DNA form, the CDR3 reads TGTGCCAGCAGGGACAAGAACACCGGGGAGCTGTTTTTT. This codes for CASRDKNTGELFF.

The chain is built from TRBV10-2 and TRBJ2-7, with D perhaps being TRBD1 or TRBD2 (6 bases each). V shed 7 bases and J shed 7 bases, with 23 bases lying between them. Germline CDR1 is WSHSY and CDR2 is SAAADI. The CDR3 spans 15 residues. CDR3 sequence: CASISGALLTTEQYF. CDR3 coding DNA: TGCGCCAGCATTTCGGGGGCACTTCTCACTACAGAGCAGTACTTC.

The chain couples TRBV5-1 to TRBJ1-1; the D is unclear. The V gene's germline CDR1 is SGHRS and CDR2 YFSETQ. The CDR3 length is 14 residues. Trimming removed 5 bases from V and 1 base from J, with 12 bases in between. This CDR3 is CASRVGPPNTEAFF. DNA of the CDR3: TGCGCCAGCAGAGTCGGACCGCCGAACACTGAAGCTTTCTTT. Full variable domain (missing parts from reference TRBV5-1 and TRBJ1-1): KAGVTQTPRYLIKTRGQQVTLSCSPISGHRSVSWYQQTPGQGLQFLFEYFSETQRNKGNFPGRFSGRQFSNSRSEMNVSTLELGDSALYLCASRVGPPNTEAFFGQGTRLTVV.

This chain uses TRBV28 with TRBJ1-2; TRBD1 aligns across 8 bases. The CDR3 is 14 amino acids. From germline, CDR1 is MDHEN and CDR2 SYDVKM. Trimming at V came to 7 bases and at J to 4 bases, leaving 8 bases not matched to a gene. CDR3 loop: CASNARGPFYGYTF. The CDR3 DNA is TGTGCCAGCAATGCCAGGGGGCCTTTCTATGGCTACACCTTC.

The J gene is TRBJ2-3, the V gene TRBV9; 12 bases match TRBD2. The CDR3 runs to 15 residues. CDR1 and CDR2 from the germline V gene are SGDLS and YYNGEE. V lost 2 bases and J lost 4; bases outside the gene matches: 2. This CDR3 is CASSVTSGSADTQYF. The CDR3 bases are TGTGCCAGCAGCGTGACTAGCGGGAGCGCAGATACGCAGTATTTT. Full variable domain (outside the CDR3, taken from reference TRBV9 and TRBJ2-3): DSGVTQTPKHLITATGQRVTLRCSPRSGDLSVYWYQQSLDQGLQFLIQYYNGEERAKGNILERFSAQQFPDLHSELNLSSLELGDSALYFCASSVTSGSADTQYFGPGTRLTVL.

The rearrangement joins TRBV28 to TRBJ1-2, with 7 positions matching TRBD1. Germline lookup yields CDR1 MDHEN and CDR2 SYDVKM. The CDR3 has 13 residues. Trimming cost V 6 bases and J 4 bases; bases outside gene matches: 5. DNA for the CDR3: TGTGCCAGCAGCAGGGGGGACAGCTATGGCTACACCTTC. This sequence encodes CASSRGDSYGYTF.

This chain joins TRBV7-2 and TRBJ2-5; 7 nucleotides align to TRBD1. V lost 2 bases and J lost 5; bases outside the gene matches: 8. This CDR3 contains 15 residues. Germline CDR1 and CDR2: SGHTA and FQGNSA. CDR3 residues: CASSLTGDVWETQYF. Written as DNA, the CDR3 is TGTGCCAGCAGCTTAACAGGGGATGTATGGGAGACCCAGTACTTC. Combining the CDR3 with reference TRBV7-2 and TRBJ2-5 gives the whole variable domain GAGVSQSPSNKVTEKGKDVELRCDPISGHTALYWYRQSLGQGLEFLIYFQGNSAPDKSGLPSDRFSAERTGGSVSTLTIQRTQQEDSAVYLCASSLTGDVWETQYFGPGTRLLVL.

This chain connects TRBV15 to TRBJ2-3; TRBD2 is a possible D gene (5 bases). V was clipped by 0 bases and J by 3 bases, with 10 bases between them. The CDR3 consists of 15 residues. The germline V gene has CDR1 LNHNV and CDR2 YYDKDF (reference sequence). CDR3 in amino acids: CATSREWERTDTQYF. CDR3 DNA: TGTGCCACCAGCAGAGAGTGGGAGCGAACAGATACGCAGTATTTT.

Here the CDR3 reads CASSSTNMNTEAFF. In DNA, the CDR3 is TGCGCCAGCAGCTCCACAAACATGAACACTGAAGCTTTCTTT. The chain is built from TRBV5-1 and TRBJ1-1, with D uncertain. V lost 3 bases to trimming and J lost 0 bases, with 9 bases between them. The CDR3 consists of 14 residues. Germline V gene data show CDR1 as SGHRS and CDR2 as YFSETQ.

This chain's CDR3 is CASSPGTGIMNTEAFF. CDR3 coding DNA: TGTGCCAGCAGCCCCGGGACAGGAATTATGAACACTGAAGCTTTCTTT. The chain links TRBV9 to TRBJ1-1, with 8 bases that match TRBD1. The CDR3 consists of 16 residues. Germline V gene lookup returns CDR1 SGDLS and CDR2 YYNGEE. The J segment lost 0 bases and the V segment lost 4 bases, leaving 8 bases of the junction unmatched.

The chain is built from TRBV18 and TRBJ1-1, with 7 bases identical to TRBD1. In germline, CDR1 is KGHSH, CDR2 LQKENI. J gave up 3 bases and V 3 bases, and 4 bases lay outside the gene matches. This CDR3 has 14 amino acids. This CDR3 is CASSPEQGYTEAFF. Written as DNA, the CDR3 is TGTGCCAGCTCACCTGAACAGGGGTACACTGAAGCTTTCTTT.

This sequence joins TRBV11-2 and TRBJ2-7; D assignment may be TRBD1 or TRBD2 (6 bases each). Germline lookup yields CDR1 SGHAT and CDR2 FQNNGV. This CDR3 has 15 amino acids. Trimming cost V 8 bases and J 6 bases, with 23 bases left between them. CDR3: CASSPTGGGYTEQYF. CDR3 DNA: TGTGCCAGCTCTCCGACCGGAGGGGGATATACCGAGCAGTACTTC.

This sequence joins TRBV9 and TRBJ2-7; the D gene is possibly TRBD1 (6 bases). The CDR3 contains 15 residues. Germline values: CDR1 SGDLS, CDR2 YYNGEE. V lost 0 bases and J 1 base, leaving 11 bases between the germline ends. CDR3 residues: CASSVATGISYEQYF. The CDR3 DNA reads as TGTGCCAGCAGCGTAGCTACAGGGATTTCCTACGAGCAGTACTTC. The full variable domain, in which reference TRBV9 and TRBJ2-7 provide the parts outside the CDR3, is DSGVTQTPKHLITATGQRVTLRCSPRSGDLSVYWYQQSLDQGLQFLIQYYNGEERAKGNILERFSAQQFPDLHSELNLSSLELGDSALYFCASSVATGISYEQYFGPGTRLTVT.

V gene TRBV11-2 combines with J gene TRBJ2-7; a possible D gene is TRBD1 (5 bases). The CDR3 is 13 residues long. The V and J ends lost 2 bases and 6 bases respectively, with 11 bases between them. In germline, CDR1 is SGHAT, CDR2 FQNNGV. The CDR3 loop is CASSLSGNREQYF. In DNA, the CDR3 is TGTGCCAGCAGCTTATCAGGGAATCGCGAGCAGTACTTC.

This chain joins TRBV29-1 and TRBJ2-2; D is possibly TRBD1 (6 bases). The CDR3 is 15 residues long. Per germline, CDR1 SQVTM and CDR2 ANQGSEA. V was cut by 6 bases and J by 1 base, with 15 bases left in between. CDR3 residues: CSVPVWDKNTGELFF. The CDR3 DNA sequence: TGCAGCGTCCCTGTATGGGACAAGAACACCGGGGAGCTGTTTTTT.

The CDR3 DNA follows: TGTGCCAGCAGTAAGGGGAATCAGCCCCAGCATTTT. Translation: CASSKGNQPQHF. V usage is TRBV27 and J usage is TRBJ1-5; D possibly corresponds to TRBD1 (5 bases). Germline lookup yields CDR1 MNHEY and CDR2 SMNVEV (reference sequence). V was clipped by 5 bases and J by 4 bases, with 6 bases between them. The CDR3 covers 12 residues.

The chain carries TRBV18 and TRBJ2-5, with TRBD1 matching over 10 bases. The trim removed 6 bases at V and 5 bases at J, leaving 9 bases unmatched. The V gene's germline CDR1 is KGHSH and CDR2 LQKENI. There are 15 residues in the CDR3. CDR3 bases: TGTGCCAGCTCGGCAAGGGACAGGGGTATGGAGACCCAGTACTTC. Amino acids: CASSARDRGMETQYF. Together with reference TRBV18 and TRBJ2-5, the CDR3 gives the full variable domain: NAGVMQNPRHLVRRRGQEARLRCSPMKGHSHVYWYRQLPEEGLKFMVYLQKENIIDESGMPKERFSAEFPKEGPSILRIQQVVRGDSAAYFCASSARDRGMETQYFGPGTRLLVL.

The rearrangement links TRBV6-1 to TRBJ1-1; no reliable D call. The V end was cut by 7 bases, the J end by 8 bases, with 11 bases between. CDR3 size: 11 residues. Germline CDR1 and CDR2: MNHNS and SASEGT. In DNA form, the CDR3 reads TGTGCCAGCATCCATTTGAGCGAAGCTTTCTTT. Protein sequence: CASIHLSEAFF.

This rearrangement joins TRBV7-9 to TRBJ2-2; D gene unclear. Germline lookup yields CDR1 SEHNR and CDR2 FQNEAQ (reference sequence). The CDR3 extends over 9 amino acids. Trimming cost V 8 bases and J 6 bases, with 1 base left between them. CDR3 nucleotide sequence: TGTGCCAGCCCCGGGGAGCTGTTTTTT. This gives the protein CASPGELFF.

This chain joins TRBV5-1 and TRBJ2-3; 8 positions match TRBD1. In germline, CDR1 is SGHRS, CDR2 YFSETQ. Trimming cost V 3 bases and J 3 bases; bases outside gene matches: 6. The CDR3 spans 15 residues. The CDR3 coding sequence is TGCGCCAGCAGCTCTCCCGACAGGGGTACAGATACGCAGTATTTT. Translating gives CASSSPDRGTDTQYF.

The chain couples TRBV7-9 to TRBJ1-2; D not resolved. The CDR3 is made up of 13 amino acids. Germline-derived CDR1 and CDR2 are SEHNR and FQNEAQ (reference sequence). Trimming pared 1 base from V and 8 bases from J, leaving 11 bases between. The CDR3 here is CASSLGGSSGYTF. In nucleotides, the CDR3 is TGTGCCAGCAGCTTAGGGGGTTCTAGCGGCTACACCTTC.

This sequence joins TRBV7-9 and TRBJ1-2, with D possibly being TRBD1 (6 bases). This CDR3 contains 17 residues. V was trimmed by 1 base and J by 2 bases, leaving 17 bases between them. Germline CDR1 reads SEHNR; CDR2 reads FQNEAQ (reference sequence). DNA for the CDR3: TGTGCCAGCAGCTTAGGCCGAGCAGGGGAGAGGAACTATGGCTACACCTTC. Translation gives CASSLGRAGERNYGYTF.

The chain links TRBV6-5 to TRBJ2-7; TRBD2 agrees at 8 bases. This CDR3 has 13 residues. V was clipped by 5 bases and J by 5 bases; unmatched bases: 5. Germline lookup yields CDR1 MNHEY and CDR2 SVGAGI. CDR3 bases: TGTGCCAGCAGTCTTAGCGGGAAGGACGAGCAGTACTTC. It codes for CASSLSGKDEQYF.

This chain links TRBV7-2 with TRBJ1-5; 7 bases match TRBD1. CDR1 is SGHTA and CDR2 is FQGNSA in the germline V gene. V lost 5 bases and J lost 2; bases outside the gene matches: 6. The CDR3 runs 15 residues. This CDR3 reads CASSQRGTGNQPQHF. The CDR3 coding sequence is TGTGCCAGCAGCCAGAGGGGGACAGGCAATCAGCCCCAGCATTTT. The variable domain in full, completed from reference TRBV7-2 and TRBJ1-5, reads GAGVSQSPSNKVTEKGKDVELRCDPISGHTALYWYRQSLGQGLEFLIYFQGNSAPDKSGLPSDRFSAERTGGSVSTLTIQRTQQEDSAVYLCASSQRGTGNQPQHFGDGTRLSIL.

The genes are TRBV10-2 and TRBJ2-7, with a tentative D call TRBD1 (5 bases). Germline lookup yields CDR1 WSHSY and CDR2 SAAADI. The CDR3 length is 15 residues. V gave up 2 bases and J gave up 0 bases, with 11 bases separating them. CDR3 sequence reads: CASSEDRPPSYEQYF. The CDR3 DNA sequence: TGCGCCAGCAGTGAGGACAGACCACCCTCCTACGAGCAGTACTTC.

This clone was counted once. V usage is TRBV18 and J usage is TRBJ1-5, with TRBD1 matching over 9 bases. The V gene's germline CDR1 is KGHSH and CDR2 LQKENI. Trimming cost V 1 base and J 9 bases; bases outside gene matches: 7. The CDR3 loop spans 15 amino acids. The CDR3 reads CASSPLGQGDRPQHF. In nucleotides, the CDR3 is TGTGCCAGCTCACCACTGGGACAGGGAGACCGGCCCCAGCATTTT.

This chain uses TRBV4-2 with TRBJ1-5; D remains unclear. The length of the CDR3 is 13 residues. Trimming stripped 0 bases from V and 7 bases from J, with 7 bases between. The V gene's germline CDR1 is LGHNA and CDR2 YNFKEQ. The CDR3 here is CASSQERNQPQHF. The DNA for the CDR3 is TGTGCCAGCAGCCAAGAAAGGAACCAGCCCCAGCATTTT.

V gene TRBV5-1 combines with J gene TRBJ2-1, with 9 bases matching TRBD2. Trimming cost V 5 bases and J 6 bases; bases outside gene matches: 12. Germline V gene lookup returns CDR1 SGHRS and CDR2 YFSETQ. This CDR3 is 16 amino acids long. The CDR3 nucleotides read TGCGCCAGCAGGATGAGGGCGGGAGGGCCTAGCAATGAGCAGTTCTTC. It is translated as CASRMRAGGPSNEQFF.

This chain uses TRBV28 with TRBJ1-2, with TRBD1 matching 9 bases. From germline, CDR1 is MDHEN and CDR2 SYDVKM. The CDR3 is made up of 15 amino acids. The V and J ends lost 6 bases and 3 bases, in that order; junction bases with no gene match: 8. Written as DNA, the CDR3 is TGTGCCAGCAGCTCACAGGGGGCGTCTTACTATGGCTACACCTTC. Protein: CASSSQGASYYGYTF.